This T cell receptor (beta chain) was sequenced during a study of blood T cell repertoires in COVID-19. About the study: Samples of COVID-19 (acute and convalescent) were obtained from the United States, Italy and Spain. The cDNA or gDNA used as material had been derived from T cells, B-cell-depleted T cells, or PBMCs.

In the original analysis: Nucleated cell number was recorded as an estimate derived from reference gene primer amplification. Method: immunoSEQ multiplex PCR; TCRdb's copy keeps in-frame clones and lacks some. The V and J calls and clone size come from that table; D and trimming were worked out from the DNA. The sample has 180,000 or so clones; 70% to 85% are singletons. Germline CDR1 is SGHNT and CDR2 is YENEEA. The CDR3 extends over 17 amino acids. V was cut by 5 bases and J by 7 bases, with 25 bases left in between. The clonotype comes from an elderly woman with acute or convalescent COVID-19. Sequenced: peripheral blood. The chain carries TRBV11-3 and TRBJ2-3; weak D call: TRBD2 (7 bases). CDR3 region: CASSPGMGGGPGNTQYF. CDR3 bases: TGTGCCAGCAGCCCCGGGATGGGCGGGGGCCCTGGAAATACGCAGTATTTT.